Shown below are 21 T cell receptor beta chains from a single sample sequenced in a study of blood T cells in healthy people across ages. It was with a sample-barcoded 5' primer and a J-beta primer mix that a second PCR of roughly 7 to 12 cycles was run. A single record per CDR3 protein comes from TCRdb applying MiXCR to the 5' RACE reads. The sample lists under 1,100,000 distinct CDR3 sequences; under 30% were seen once. Another study also made use of these data, one on T cells of mothers and their children.

Sequenced sample: blood. These receptors originate from a girl aged 2 to 9 in good health.

The chain employs TRBV20-1 and TRBJ1-2, with TRBD1 matching over 7 bases. V shed 4 bases and J 6 bases; nucleotides not matched to a gene: 8. CDR3 length: 13 amino acids. Germline CDR1 and CDR2: DFQATT and SNEGSKA (reference sequence). CDR3 protein: CSANSGTANGYTF. CDR3 coding DNA: TGCAGTGCTAATTCCGGGACAGCGAATGGCTACACCTTC.

The chain links TRBV24-1 to TRBJ2-5, with D unclear. The tail of the sequence fits TRBJ2-7 better, so the J call may be wrong. The CDR3 has 14 residues. From germline, CDR1 is KGHDR and CDR2 SFDVKD. The DNA for the CDR3 is TGTGCCACCAGTGATCATCCGCCGGATTACGAGCAGTACTTC. Residues: CATSDHPPDYEQYF.

This clonotype turned up a few times. The chain uses TRBV27 and TRBJ2-1; D is undetermined. Deletions cut 2 bases from V and 5 bases from J, with 10 bases between. CDR1 is MNHEY, CDR2 SMNVEV, per germline (reference sequence). This CDR3 contains 14 residues. The CDR3 DNA reads TGTGCCAGCAGTTTACAGGACGGTCACAATGAGCAGTTCTTC. Its translation is CASSLQDGHNEQFF.

This clonotype was recorded at least ten times. J is TRBJ2-1 and V is TRBV4-1, with D unresolved. CDR1 and CDR2 (germline): MGHRA, YSYEKL. The V end was cut by 3 bases, the J end by 4 bases, with 4 bases between. This CDR3 spans 12 amino acids. The DNA for the CDR3 is TGCGCCAGCAGCCATCAGTACAATGAGCAGTTCTTC. Its translation: CASSHQYNEQFF.

The table lists this clonotype with a few counts. V is TRBV9 and J is TRBJ2-7, with 11 positions matching TRBD2. V lost 2 bases and J lost 4; bases outside the gene matches: 5. Germline-derived CDR1 and CDR2 are SGDLS and YYNGEE. The CDR3 is 15 residues long. This CDR3 reads CASSVGTSGTYEQYF. In nucleotides, the CDR3 is TGTGCCAGCAGCGTGGGGACTAGCGGAACGTACGAGCAGTACTTC.

This clonotype was counted only a few times. The chain recombines TRBV5-1 with TRBJ2-1; 9 bases fit TRBD2. Germline values: CDR1 SGHRS, CDR2 YFSETQ. This CDR3 comprises 17 residues. V trimming: 1 base; J trimming: 4 bases; junction bases outside the gene matches: 9. This CDR3 reads CASSLMAGTSYYNEQFF. The CDR3 DNA is TGCGCCAGCAGCTTGATGGCCGGGACTAGCTATTACAATGAGCAGTTCTTC.

This sequence joins TRBV4-1 and TRBJ2-2, with D unresolved. V lost 4 bases and J lost 7, with 7 bases in between. CDR1 is MGHRA and CDR2 is YSYEKL in the germline V gene. The length of the CDR3 is 12 residues. The CDR3 DNA sequence: TGCGCCAGCAGCCGCATTATCGGGGAGCTGTTTTTT. This sequence encodes CASSRIIGELFF.

The chain has TRBV5-1 and TRBJ2-2; D perhaps matches TRBD2 (6 bases). This CDR3 has 15 residues. Germline V lookup: CDR1 SGHRS, CDR2 YFSETQ. Trimming pared 5 bases from V and 5 bases from J, leaving 16 bases between. The CDR3 loop reads CASSLTSIRTGELFF. The CDR3 bases are TGCGCCAGCAGTTTAACTAGCATCAGGACCGGGGAGCTGTTTTTT.

This chain connects TRBV6-5 to TRBJ2-5; the D is unclear. Gene TRBJ2-1 matches the end of the DNA better, so the J call may be wrong. CDR3 length equals 13 residues. Germline V gene data show CDR1 as MNHEY and CDR2 as SVGAGI. CDR3 nucleotide sequence: TGTGCCAGCATGCCGCGGAGACTCAATGAGCAGTTCTTC. Residues: CASMPRRLNEQFF.

This clonotype was observed a handful of times. The chain couples TRBV11-2 to TRBJ1-4; TRBD1 might be the D (5 bases). Between the trimmed V and J ends, which lost 2 bases and 0 bases, there was a span of 13 bases. The length of the CDR3 is 17 residues. Germline V gives CDR1 SGHAT, CDR2 FQNNGV. CDR3 loop: CASSLSPGVSTNEKLFF. CDR3 DNA sequence: TGTGCCAGCAGCTTAAGTCCGGGGGTTTCAACTAATGAAAAACTGTTTTTT.

The chain combines TRBV25-1 with TRBJ2-2; D is unclear. Germline CDR1 MGHDK, CDR2 SYGVNS. Trimming took off 3 bases at V and 3 bases at J, with 8 bases between the two ends. This CDR3 region has 14 residues. Here the CDR3 reads CASSDHLYTGELFF. The CDR3 coding sequence is TGTGCCAGCAGTGACCATCTCTACACCGGGGAGCTGTTTTTT.

The J gene is TRBJ1-1, the V gene TRBV12-3 or TRBV12-4, with D possibly matching TRBD1 (5 bases). V lost 1 base and J lost 5, with 14 bases in between. The CDR3 has 15 amino acids. As DNA, the CDR3 is TGTGCCAGCAGTTTAGGGGCGTCTCAGGGAACTGAAGCTTTCTTT. Residues: CASSLGASQGTEAFF.

The genes are TRBV7-9 and TRBJ1-3; D is uncertain. V lost 4 bases to trimming and J lost 4 bases, with 14 bases between them. CDR1 is SEHNR, CDR2 FQNEAQ, per germline (reference sequence). This CDR3 comprises 15 residues. CDR3 protein: CASSSSAGGGNTIYF. Here the CDR3 DNA reads TGTGCCAGCAGCTCGTCGGCCGGTGGCGGAAACACCATATATTTT.

This clonotype was seen more than once but under ten times. This chain connects TRBV7-9 to TRBJ2-4; D is ambiguous. The CDR3 sequence is 14 residues long. The germline CDR1 and CDR2 sequences are SEHNR and FQNEAQ (reference sequence). Deletions cut 5 bases from V and 2 bases from J, with 10 bases between. CDR3 nucleotides: TGTGCCAGCAGCCCTCGAGGACCCAAAAACATTCAGTACTTC. As protein: CASSPRGPKNIQYF.

The J gene is TRBJ2-1, the V gene TRBV7-9; TRBD2 might be the D (6 bases). V lost 2 bases and J lost 3, with 14 bases in between. The CDR3 runs 16 residues. CDR1 SEHNR and CDR2 FQNEAQ come from the germline V gene (reference sequence). The CDR3 DNA sequence: TGTGCCAGCAGCTTAAGAGTACGGGGGATCTACAATGAGCAGTTCTTC. Translated, it gives CASSLRVRGIYNEQFF.

The chain joins TRBV7-2 to TRBJ2-1, with D possibly being TRBD1 or TRBD2 (5 bases each). The V gene lost 0 bases and the J gene lost 5 bases, with 14 bases spanning the gap. Germline-derived CDR1 and CDR2 are SGHTA and FQGNSA. The CDR3 extends over 16 amino acids. The CDR3 sequence: CASSLARRGGNNEQFF. CDR3 coding DNA: TGTGCCAGCAGCTTAGCGCGTCGTGGGGGTAACAATGAGCAGTTCTTC.

This clonotype was seen many times. The rearrangement uses TRBV9 and TRBJ2-1; 7 bases are a match to TRBD1. This CDR3 has 17 amino acids. Germline assignment: CDR1 SGDLS and CDR2 YYNGEE. The V and J ends lost 3 bases and 0 bases, in that order; junction bases with no gene match: 9. The CDR3 region has the DNA TGTGCCAGCAGCGCAGACCCACGACAGGGCTCCTACAATGAGCAGTTCTTC. Encoded protein: CASSADPRQGSYNEQFF.

V gene TRBV29-1 combines with J gene TRBJ1-1, with D hard to call. The CDR3 is 10 residues long. Per germline, CDR1 SQVTM and CDR2 ANQGSEA. The V gene lost 5 bases and the J gene lost 6 bases, with 7 bases spanning the gap. The CDR3 DNA reads TGCAGCGTTTCCAGGTCTGAAGCTTTCTTT. Residues: CSVSRSEAFF.

This clonotype was recorded a few times. CDR3: CASSYSQTQETQYF. The CDR3 DNA sequence: TGTGCCAGCAGTTACTCTCAGACACAAGAGACCCAGTACTTC. The chain uses TRBV6-6 and TRBJ2-5, with D unresolved. Trimming stripped 0 bases from V and 2 bases from J, with 7 bases between. This CDR3 comprises 14 residues. Per germline, CDR1 MNHNY and CDR2 SVGAGI (reference sequence).

V is TRBV6-7 and J is TRBJ2-5; D call uncertain. TRBV6-7 is recorded as an ORF, its role being uncertain. CDR3 length: 14 amino acids. Deletions cut 2 bases from V and 2 bases from J, with 9 bases between. Written as DNA, the CDR3 is TGTGCCAGCAGTTACCCCCGGGCACAAGAGACCCAGTACTTC. Residues: CASSYPRAQETQYF.

V is TRBV7-2 and J is TRBJ2-5; weak D call: TRBD2 (6 bases). This CDR3 is built from 14 residues. The germline V gene encodes CDR1 SGHTA and CDR2 FQGNSA. The germline V and J ends were trimmed by 2 bases and 4 bases, with 11 bases remaining between them. Here the CDR3 DNA reads TGTGCCAGCAGCTTACACCAGGAGGGAGAGACCCAGTACTTC. Encoded protein: CASSLHQEGETQYF.